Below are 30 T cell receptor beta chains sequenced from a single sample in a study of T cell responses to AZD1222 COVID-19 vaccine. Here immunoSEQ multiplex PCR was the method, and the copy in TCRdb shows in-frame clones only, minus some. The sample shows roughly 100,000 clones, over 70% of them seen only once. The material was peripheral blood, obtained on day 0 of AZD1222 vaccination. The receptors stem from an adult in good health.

The CDR3 DNA sequence: TGCGCCAGCAGCCGTGGACTAGCGGGACTCCCCGGGGGGAATGAGCAGTTCTTC. Translating gives CASSRGLAGLPGGNEQFF. The chain has TRBV4-1 and TRBJ2-1; 12 bases agree with TRBD2. The ends lost 4 bases at V and 7 bases at J; junction bases unmatched: 14. The CDR3 contains 18 residues. Germline V CDR1 and CDR2: MGHRA, YSYEKL.

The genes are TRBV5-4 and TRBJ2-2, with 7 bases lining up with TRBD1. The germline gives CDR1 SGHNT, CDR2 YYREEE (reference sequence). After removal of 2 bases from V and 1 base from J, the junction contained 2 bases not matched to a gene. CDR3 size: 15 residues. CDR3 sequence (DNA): TGTGCCAGCAGCTTACAGGGGAGGAACACCGGGGAGCTGTTTTTT. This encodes CASSLQGRNTGELFF.

The CDR3 bases are TGTGCCACCCAGAGGGGGGGCGGGATAAATCAGCCCCAGCATTTT. Residues: CATQRGGGINQPQHF. V usage is TRBV27 and J usage is TRBJ1-5; a possible D gene is TRBD1 (6 bases). There are 15 residues in the CDR3. Trimming cost V 10 bases and J 4 bases, with 20 bases left between them. The germline gives CDR1 MNHEY, CDR2 SMNVEV (reference sequence).

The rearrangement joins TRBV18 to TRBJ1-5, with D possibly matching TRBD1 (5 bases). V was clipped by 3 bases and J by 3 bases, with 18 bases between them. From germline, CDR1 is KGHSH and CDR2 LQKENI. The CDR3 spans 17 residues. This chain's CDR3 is CASSPPGGGSFNQPQHF. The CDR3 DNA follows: TGTGCCAGCTCACCTCCCGGGGGAGGGTCCTTCAATCAGCCCCAGCATTTT.

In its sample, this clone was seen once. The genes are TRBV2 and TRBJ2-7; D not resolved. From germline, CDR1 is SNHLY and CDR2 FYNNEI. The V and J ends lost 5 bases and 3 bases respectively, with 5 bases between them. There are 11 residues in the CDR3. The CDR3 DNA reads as TGTGCCAGCAGTCTACACTACGAGCAGTACTTC. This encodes CASSLHYEQYF.

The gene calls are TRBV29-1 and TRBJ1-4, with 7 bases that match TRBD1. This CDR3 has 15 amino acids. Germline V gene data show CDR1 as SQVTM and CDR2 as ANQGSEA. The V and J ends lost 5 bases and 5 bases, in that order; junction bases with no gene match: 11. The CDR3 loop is CSVRQGHAGNEKLFF. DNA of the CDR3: TGCAGCGTTAGACAGGGCCACGCCGGAAATGAAAAACTGTTTTTT.

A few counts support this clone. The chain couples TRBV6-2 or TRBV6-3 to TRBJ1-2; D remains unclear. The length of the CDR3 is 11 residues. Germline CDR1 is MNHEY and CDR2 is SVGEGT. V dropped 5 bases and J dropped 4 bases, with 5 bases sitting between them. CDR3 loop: CASSLGYGYTF. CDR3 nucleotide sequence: TGTGCCAGCAGTCTAGGCTATGGCTACACCTTC.

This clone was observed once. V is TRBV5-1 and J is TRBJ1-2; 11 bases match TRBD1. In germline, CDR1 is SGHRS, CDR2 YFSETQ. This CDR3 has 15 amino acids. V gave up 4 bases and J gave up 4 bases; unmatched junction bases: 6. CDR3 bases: TGCGCCAGCAGCCAGAGTGGACAGGGGGCCTATGGCTACACCTTC. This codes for CASSQSGQGAYGYTF.

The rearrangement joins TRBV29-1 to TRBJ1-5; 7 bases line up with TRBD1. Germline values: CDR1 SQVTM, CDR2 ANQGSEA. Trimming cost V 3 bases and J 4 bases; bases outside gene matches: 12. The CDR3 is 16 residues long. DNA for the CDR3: TGCAGCGTTGACGGTTTGGACAGGAGCACTAATCAGCCCCAGCATTTT. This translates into CSVDGLDRSTNQPQHF.

The DNA of the CDR3 is TGTGCCAGCAGCGTAGGGGAGACAGGGTGGGGAGAAAAACTGTTTTTT. Translating it yields CASSVGETGWGEKLFF. The V and J genes are TRBV9 and TRBJ1-4; 7 bases match TRBD1. Germline trimming cut 0 bases from V and 8 bases from J; bases unmatched to any gene: 10. CDR3 length: 16 amino acids. Germline V gene lookup returns CDR1 SGDLS and CDR2 YYNGEE.

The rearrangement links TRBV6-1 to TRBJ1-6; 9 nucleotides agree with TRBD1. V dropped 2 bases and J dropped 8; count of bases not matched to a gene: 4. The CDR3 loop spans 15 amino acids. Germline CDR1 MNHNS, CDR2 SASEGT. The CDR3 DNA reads TGTGCCAGCAGTGAACCGGGACAGGGTGATTCACCCCTCCACTTT. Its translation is CASSEPGQGDSPLHF.

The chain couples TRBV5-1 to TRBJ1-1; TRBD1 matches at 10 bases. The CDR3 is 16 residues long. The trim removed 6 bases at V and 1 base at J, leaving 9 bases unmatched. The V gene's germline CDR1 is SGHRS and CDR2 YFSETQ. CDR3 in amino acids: CASTLRDRGPNTEAFF. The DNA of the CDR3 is TGCGCCAGCACTCTACGGGACAGGGGACCGAACACTGAAGCTTTCTTT.

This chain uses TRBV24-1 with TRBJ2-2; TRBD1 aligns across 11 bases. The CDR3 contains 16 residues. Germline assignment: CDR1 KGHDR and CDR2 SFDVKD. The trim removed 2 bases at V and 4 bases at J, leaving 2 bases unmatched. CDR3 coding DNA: TGTGCCACCAGTGATTCCGGGACAGGGGGCACCGGGGAGCTGTTTTTT. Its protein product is CATSDSGTGGTGELFF.

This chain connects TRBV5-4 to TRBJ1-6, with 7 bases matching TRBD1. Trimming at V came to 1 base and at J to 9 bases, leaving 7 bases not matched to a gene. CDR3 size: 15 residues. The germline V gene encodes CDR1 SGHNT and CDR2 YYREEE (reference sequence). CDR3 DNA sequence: TGTGCCAGCAGCTTGAACAGGGGTTTGGGTTCACCCCTCCACTTT. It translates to CASSLNRGLGSPLHF.

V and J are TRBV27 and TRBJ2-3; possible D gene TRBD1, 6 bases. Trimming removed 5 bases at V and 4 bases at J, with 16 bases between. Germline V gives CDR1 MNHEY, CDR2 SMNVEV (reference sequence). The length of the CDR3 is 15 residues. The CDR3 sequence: CASSPRGWGPDTQYF. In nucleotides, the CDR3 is TGTGCCAGCAGTCCGAGGGGGTGGGGCCCAGATACGCAGTATTTT.

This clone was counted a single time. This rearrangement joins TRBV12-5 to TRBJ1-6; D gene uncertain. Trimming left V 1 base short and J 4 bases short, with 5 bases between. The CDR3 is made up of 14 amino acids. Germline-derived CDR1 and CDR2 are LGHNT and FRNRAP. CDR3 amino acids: CASGLDGYNSPLHF. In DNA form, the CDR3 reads TGTGCTAGTGGTTTGGACGGGTATAATTCACCCCTCCACTTT.

Written as DNA, the CDR3 is TGCGCCAGCAGCCCTACAGGGGCCTTCCAGGGGCAGCCCCAGCATTTT. It encodes CASSPTGAFQGQPQHF. The chain links TRBV5-1 to TRBJ1-5; TRBD1 agrees at 7 bases. This CDR3 spans 16 amino acids. Germline V lookup: CDR1 SGHRS, CDR2 YFSETQ. The V segment lost 4 bases and the J segment 7 bases; nucleotides outside the gene matches: 14.

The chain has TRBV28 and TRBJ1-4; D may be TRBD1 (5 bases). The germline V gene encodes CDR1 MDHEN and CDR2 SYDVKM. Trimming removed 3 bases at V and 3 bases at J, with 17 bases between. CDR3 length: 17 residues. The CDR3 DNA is TGTGCCAGCAGTTTCCAGGCTGTGATGGGGGCTAATGAAAAACTGTTTTTT. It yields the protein CASSFQAVMGANEKLFF.

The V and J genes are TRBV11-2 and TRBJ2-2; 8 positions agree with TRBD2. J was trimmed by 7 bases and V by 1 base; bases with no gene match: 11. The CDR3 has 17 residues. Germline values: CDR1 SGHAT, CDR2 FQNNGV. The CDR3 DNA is TGTGCCAGCAGCTTAGTGGTAGCGGGAACCGTTAACGGGGAGCTGTTTTTT. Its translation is CASSLVVAGTVNGELFF.

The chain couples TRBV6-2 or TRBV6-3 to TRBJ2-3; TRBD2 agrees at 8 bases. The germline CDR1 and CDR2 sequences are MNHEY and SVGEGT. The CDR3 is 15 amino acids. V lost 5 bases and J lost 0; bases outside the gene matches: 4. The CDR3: CASSLAGISTDTQYF. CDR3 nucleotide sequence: TGTGCCAGCAGTCTAGCGGGCATTAGCACAGATACGCAGTATTTT.

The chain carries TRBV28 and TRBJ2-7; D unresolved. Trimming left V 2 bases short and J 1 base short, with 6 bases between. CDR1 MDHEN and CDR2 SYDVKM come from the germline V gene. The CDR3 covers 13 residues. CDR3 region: CASSLGHSYEQYF. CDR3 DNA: TGTGCCAGCAGTTTAGGCCATTCCTACGAGCAGTACTTC.

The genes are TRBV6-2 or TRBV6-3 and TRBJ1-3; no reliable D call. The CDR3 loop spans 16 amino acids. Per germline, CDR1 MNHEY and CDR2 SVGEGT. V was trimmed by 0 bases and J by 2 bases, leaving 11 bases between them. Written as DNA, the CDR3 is TGTGCCAGCAGTTACTCGACGAGGACCACTGGAAACACCATATATTTT. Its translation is CASSYSTRTTGNTIYF.

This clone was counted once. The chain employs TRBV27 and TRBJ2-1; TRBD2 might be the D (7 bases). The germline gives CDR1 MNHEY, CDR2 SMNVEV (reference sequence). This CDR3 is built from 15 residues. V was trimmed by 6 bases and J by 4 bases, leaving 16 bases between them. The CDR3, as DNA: TGTGCCAGCAGGTTAGGGGGGGCGTTTTACAATGAGCAGTTCTTC. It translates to CASRLGGAFYNEQFF.

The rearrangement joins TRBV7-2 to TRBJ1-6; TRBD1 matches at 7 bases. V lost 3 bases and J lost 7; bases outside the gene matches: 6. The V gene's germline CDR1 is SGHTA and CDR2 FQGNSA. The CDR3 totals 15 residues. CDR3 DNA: TGTGCCAGCAGCTTCTCCCCGGGACAGAATTCACCCCTCCACTTT. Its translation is CASSFSPGQNSPLHF.

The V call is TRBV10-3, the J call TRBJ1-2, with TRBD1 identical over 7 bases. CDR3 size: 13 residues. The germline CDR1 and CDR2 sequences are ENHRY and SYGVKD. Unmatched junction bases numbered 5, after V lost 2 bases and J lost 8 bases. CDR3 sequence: CAISERQGGGYTF. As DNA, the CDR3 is TGTGCCATCAGTGAGCGACAGGGTGGGGGCTACACCTTC.

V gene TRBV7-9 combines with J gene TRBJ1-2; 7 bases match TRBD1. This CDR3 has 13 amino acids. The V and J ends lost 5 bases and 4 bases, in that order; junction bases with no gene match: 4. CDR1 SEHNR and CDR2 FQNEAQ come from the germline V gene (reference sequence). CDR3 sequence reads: CASSTGDSYGYTF. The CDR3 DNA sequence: TGTGCCAGCAGCACAGGGGATTCCTATGGCTACACCTTC.

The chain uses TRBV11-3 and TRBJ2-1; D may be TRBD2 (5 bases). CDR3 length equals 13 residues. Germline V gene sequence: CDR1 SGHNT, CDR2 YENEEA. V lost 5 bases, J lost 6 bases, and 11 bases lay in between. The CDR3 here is CASSLGAVNEQFF. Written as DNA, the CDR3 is TGTGCCAGCAGCCTGGGAGCGGTCAATGAGCAGTTCTTC.

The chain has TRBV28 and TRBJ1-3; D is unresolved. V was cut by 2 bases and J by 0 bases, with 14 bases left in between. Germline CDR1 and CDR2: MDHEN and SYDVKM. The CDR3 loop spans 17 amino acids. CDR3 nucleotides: TGTGCCAGCAGTTTACTCGCGCCAAGCAGCTCTGGAAACACCATATATTTT. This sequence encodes CASSLLAPSSSGNTIYF.

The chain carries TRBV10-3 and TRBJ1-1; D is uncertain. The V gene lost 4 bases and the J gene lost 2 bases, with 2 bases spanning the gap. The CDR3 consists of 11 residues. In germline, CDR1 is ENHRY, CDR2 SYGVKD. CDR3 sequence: CAISANTEAFF. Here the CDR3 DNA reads TGTGCCATCAGTGCCAACACTGAAGCTTTCTTT.

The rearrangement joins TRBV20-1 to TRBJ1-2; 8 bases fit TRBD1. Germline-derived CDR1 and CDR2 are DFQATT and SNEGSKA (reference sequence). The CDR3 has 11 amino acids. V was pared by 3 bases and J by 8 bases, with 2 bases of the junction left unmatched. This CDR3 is CSARGQEGYTF. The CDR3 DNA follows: TGCAGTGCTAGGGGACAGGAAGGCTACACCTTC.